This T cell receptor (beta chain) was captured by sequencing in a study of long-term antiretroviral therapy in people with HIV. The immunoSEQ assay was v3.0, run at survey level. Assay used: immunoSEQ multiplex PCR; TCRdb lists only in-frame clones, some missing. The sample consists of around 20,000 clones, approximately 80% of them appearing once. The germline V gene has CDR1 LNHDA and CDR2 SQIVND (reference sequence). Trimming removed 4 bases from V and 5 bases from J, with 14 bases in between. CDR3 length equals 14 residues. This specimen was unsorted PBMCs, taken 0.3 years after starting antiretroviral therapy. The V call is TRBV19, the J call TRBJ2-5; D gene uncertain. The TCR was taken from a woman in her 50s with HIV. CDR3: CASSTLLELETQYF. In nucleotides, the CDR3 is TGTGCCAGTAGTACCTTATTGGAATTGGAGACCCAGTACTTC.